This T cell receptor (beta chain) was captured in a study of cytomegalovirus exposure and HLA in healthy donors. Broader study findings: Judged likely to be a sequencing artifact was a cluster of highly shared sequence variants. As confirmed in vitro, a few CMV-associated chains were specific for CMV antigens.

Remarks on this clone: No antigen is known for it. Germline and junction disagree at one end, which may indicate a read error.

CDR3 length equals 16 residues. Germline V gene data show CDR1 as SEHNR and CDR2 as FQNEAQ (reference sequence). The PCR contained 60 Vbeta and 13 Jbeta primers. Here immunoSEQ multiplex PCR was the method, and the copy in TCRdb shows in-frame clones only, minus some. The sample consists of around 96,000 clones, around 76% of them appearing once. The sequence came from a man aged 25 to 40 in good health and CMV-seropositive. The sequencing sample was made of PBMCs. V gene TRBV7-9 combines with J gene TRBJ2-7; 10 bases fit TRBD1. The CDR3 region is CSSSLPPRTGGYEQYF. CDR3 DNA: TGTTCCAGCAGCTTGCCCCCCCGGACAGGGGGTTACGAGCAGTACTTC.